The 22 T cell receptor beta chains presented below share a single source sample, sequenced in a study of T cell responses to AZD1222 COVID-19 vaccine. Only in-frame clones appear in the TCRdb table, and some are missing; sequencing was by immunoSEQ multiplex PCR. Altogether about 110,000 clones are present, approximately 90% being singletons, with the ten largest covering approximately 17%. The specimen comprised peripheral blood, sampled on day 0 of AZD1222 vaccination. The receptors originated from an adult in good health.

The CDR3 DNA follows: TGTGCCAGCAGCTTAAACAGAAACACCGGGGAGCTGTTTTTT. Amino acids: CASSLNRNTGELFF. V and J are TRBV7-2 and TRBJ2-2; D gene unclear. Germline CDR1 and CDR2: SGHTA and FQGNSA. The CDR3 is 14 residues long. The V and J ends lost 2 bases and 2 bases respectively, with 6 bases between them.

The chain uses TRBV19 and TRBJ1-3; D is ambiguous. In germline, CDR1 is LNHDA, CDR2 SQIVND (reference sequence). This CDR3 is 13 amino acids long. Trimming cost V 5 bases and J 4 bases, with 9 bases left between them. The DNA for the CDR3 is TGTGCCAGTAGTGGTCGTCTAGGAAACACCATATATTTT. Residues: CASSGRLGNTIYF.

This chain links TRBV28 with TRBJ2-2; D is perhaps TRBD1 (6 bases). The CDR3 spans 14 residues. In germline, CDR1 is MDHEN, CDR2 SYDVKM. V shed 7 bases and J shed 3 bases, with 12 bases lying between them. For the CDR3, the DNA is TGTGCCAGCACCGGACAGATTCACACCGGGGAGCTGTTTTTT. Protein sequence: CASTGQIHTGELFF.

The chain employs TRBV19 and TRBJ2-2; D uncertain. Germline CDR1 and CDR2: LNHDA and SQIVND (reference sequence). CDR3 length: 15 amino acids. V dropped 8 bases and J dropped 1 base, with 14 bases sitting between them. The chain's CDR3 is CASGFGVRNTGELFF. CDR3 coding DNA: TGTGCCAGTGGGTTTGGGGTGAGGAACACCGGGGAGCTGTTTTTT.

The chain is built from TRBV10-3 and TRBJ2-2, with 7 bases identical to TRBD1. CDR3 size: 13 residues. Trimming at V came to 9 bases and at J to 7 bases, leaving 8 bases not matched to a gene. Per the germline V gene, CDR1 is ENHRY and CDR2 is SYGVKD. In DNA form, the CDR3 reads TGTGCCATTGCTAGGGGGCGTGACGGGGAGCTGTTTTTT. Translating gives CAIARGRDGELFF.

This chain links TRBV25-1 with TRBJ1-3; D ambiguous. The CDR3 covers 15 residues. Trimming shortened V by 1 base and J by 4 bases, and 11 bases separated the two germline ends. From germline, CDR1 is MGHDK and CDR2 SYGVNS. The CDR3 bases are TGTGCCAGCAGTGAATTTAGCCTAAGAGGAAACACCATATATTTT. Its protein is CASSEFSLRGNTIYF.

V gene TRBV15 combines with J gene TRBJ1-5, with 7 bases fitting TRBD1. This CDR3 has 16 residues. Per the germline V gene, CDR1 is LNHNV and CDR2 is YYDKDF (reference sequence). J was trimmed by 4 bases and V by 1 base; bases with no gene match: 7. DNA of the CDR3: TGTGCCACCAGCAGAGGCGGGGACAGAAGGAATCAGCCCCAGCATTTT. This translates into CATSRGGDRRNQPQHF.

The J gene is TRBJ2-5, the V gene TRBV11-2; possibly TRBD2 for D (5 bases). The CDR3 contains 12 residues. V was shortened by 6 bases and J by 5 bases, with 10 bases between the two germline ends. CDR1 is SGHAT, CDR2 FQNNGV, per germline. The CDR3: CASSRSGETQYF. The CDR3 coding sequence is TGTGCCAGCAGTCGTTCGGGGGAGACCCAGTACTTC.

The chain combines TRBV2 with TRBJ2-6; D remains ambiguous. This CDR3 region has 16 residues. The germline V and J ends were trimmed by 2 bases and 2 bases, with 10 bases remaining between them. Germline CDR1 and CDR2: SNHLY and FYNNEI. The CDR3 reads CASSEQRQAGANVLTF. Here the CDR3 DNA reads TGTGCCAGCAGTGAACAGCGTCAAGCTGGGGCCAACGTCCTGACTTTC.

The chain has TRBV6-5 and TRBJ1-6, with 10 nucleotides matching TRBD1. V was clipped by 0 bases and J by 8 bases; unmatched bases: 4. The CDR3 consists of 16 residues. Germline-derived CDR1 and CDR2 are MNHEY and SVGAGI. CDR3 residues: CASSYSRGTGDSPLHF. The CDR3 DNA sequence: TGTGCCAGCAGTTACTCGAGGGGGACAGGGGATTCACCCCTCCACTTT.

This clone was counted a single time. This chain uses TRBV19 with TRBJ1-1; D remains ambiguous. Germline CDR1 reads LNHDA; CDR2 reads SQIVND (reference sequence). Trimming cost V 5 bases and J 0 bases, with 4 bases left between them. The CDR3 extends over 12 amino acids. The CDR3 spells CASSLMNTEAFF. Written as DNA, the CDR3 is TGTGCCAGTAGTCTCATGAACACTGAAGCTTTCTTT.

J is TRBJ1-5 and V is TRBV12-3 or TRBV12-4; the D is unclear. The ends were cut back, 5 bases at V and 6 bases at J, with 8 bases in the middle. CDR3 length equals 12 residues. The CDR3 DNA follows: TGTGCCAGCAGTAGAATGCCTCAGCCCCAGCATTTT. Translating gives CASSRMPQPQHF.

J is TRBJ2-7 and V is TRBV6-5; the match to TRBD2 covers 7 bases. The junction had 0 bases not matched to a gene; V was cut back by 5 bases and J by 2 bases. Looked up from germline, CDR1 is MNHEY and CDR2 is SVGAGI. CDR3 length: 12 residues. This chain's CDR3 is CASSSGTYEQYV. In nucleotides, the CDR3 is TGTGCCAGCAGTAGCGGGACCTACGAGCAGTACGTC.

The chain joins TRBV5-1 to TRBJ2-7; D ambiguous. The CDR3 spans 11 residues. Germline V gives CDR1 SGHRS, CDR2 YFSETQ. Trimming left V 4 bases short and J 7 bases short, with 9 bases between. The CDR3 is CASSLSREQYF. CDR3 DNA: TGCGCCAGCAGCCTCTCAAGGGAGCAGTACTTC. Based on the CDR3 plus reference TRBV5-1 and TRBJ2-7, the full variable domain is KAGVTQTPRYLIKTRGQQVTLSCSPISGHRSVSWYQQTPGQGLQFLFEYFSETQRNKGNFPGRFSGRQFSNSRSEMNVSTLELGDSALYLCASSLSREQYFGPGTRLTVT.

V is TRBV7-2 and J is TRBJ2-3; D gene uncertain. The CDR3 runs 14 residues. With 6 bases removed from V and 1 base from J, the gap between germline ends came to 11 bases. CDR1 and CDR2 (germline): SGHTA, FQGNSA. The CDR3 nucleotides read TGTGCCAGCAGTGAAGGGCTCCGCACAGATACGCAGTATTTT. This sequence encodes CASSEGLRTDTQYF.

The chain links TRBV7-8 to TRBJ1-2; unclear D gene. CDR1 is SGHVS, CDR2 FQNEAQ, per germline. Deletions cut 0 bases from V and 4 bases from J, with 6 bases between. The CDR3 covers 13 residues. CDR3 DNA sequence: TGTGCCAGCAGCTTAGCCCCACGCTATGGCTACACCTTC. Its protein is CASSLAPRYGYTF. The whole variable domain, filled in from reference TRBV7-8 and TRBJ1-2, reads GAGVSQSPRYKVAKRGQDVALRCDPISGHVSLFWYQQALGQGPEFLTYFQNEAQLDKSGLPSDRFFAERPEGSVSTLKIQRTQQEDSAVYLCASSLAPRYGYTFGSGTRLTVV.

The chain joins TRBV27 to TRBJ2-7; the match to TRBD1 covers 8 bases. The CDR3 has 14 residues. Germline V gives CDR1 MNHEY, CDR2 SMNVEV (reference sequence). Trimming took 3 bases from V and 7 from J; bases not matched to a gene: 8. The CDR3 is CASSFGQGAWEQYF. The DNA for the CDR3 is TGTGCCAGCAGTTTTGGGCAGGGGGCCTGGGAGCAGTACTTC.

V is TRBV4-1 and J is TRBJ1-1; no reliable D call. Germline values: CDR1 MGHRA, CDR2 YSYEKL. The CDR3 runs 12 residues. The germline V and J ends were trimmed by 3 bases and 0 bases, with 2 bases remaining between them. In DNA, the CDR3 is TGCGCCAGCAGCCACATGAACACTGAAGCTTTCTTT. Translated: CASSHMNTEAFF.

V and J are TRBV5-4 and TRBJ1-1; TRBD1 agrees at 8 bases. The CDR3 is 15 residues long. Trimming removed 4 bases from V and 5 bases from J; junction bases left unmatched: 10. Germline CDR1 is SGHNT and CDR2 is YYREEE (reference sequence). The CDR3 reads CASSPPQGERTEAFF. The DNA for the CDR3 is TGTGCCAGCAGCCCACCACAGGGGGAGCGGACTGAAGCTTTCTTT.

The chain carries TRBV10-3 and TRBJ2-7, with 9 nucleotides matching TRBD1. Germline CDR1 ENHRY, CDR2 SYGVKD. The CDR3 totals 18 residues. J was trimmed by 3 bases and V by 6 bases; bases with no gene match: 18. CDR3 amino acids: CAIRWTGVSSGTRYEQYV. The CDR3 DNA reads as TGTGCCATCAGATGGACAGGGGTTTCTTCCGGGACTCGCTACGAGCAGTACGTC.

This clone was observed a single time. The V call is TRBV5-4, the J call TRBJ2-1; TRBD2 matches at 10 bases. V shed 5 bases, J shed 12 bases, and the junction held 14 bases outside the gene matches. Germline CDR1 is SGHNT and CDR2 is YYREEE (reference sequence). CDR3 length: 15 amino acids. This CDR3 is CASRPDGLAERGQFF. CDR3 sequence (DNA): TGTGCCAGCAGACCCGATGGACTAGCGGAGAGGGGGCAGTTCTTC.

The chain has TRBV15 and TRBJ2-7; no definite D call. Germline CDR1 LNHNV, CDR2 YYDKDF (reference sequence). Trimming left V 2 bases short and J 3 bases short, with 17 bases between. The CDR3 is 16 residues long. CDR3 sequence (DNA): TGTGCCACCAGCAGAAACCTGTTGGGGTCTAACTACGAGCAGTACTTC. This sequence encodes CATSRNLLGSNYEQYF.